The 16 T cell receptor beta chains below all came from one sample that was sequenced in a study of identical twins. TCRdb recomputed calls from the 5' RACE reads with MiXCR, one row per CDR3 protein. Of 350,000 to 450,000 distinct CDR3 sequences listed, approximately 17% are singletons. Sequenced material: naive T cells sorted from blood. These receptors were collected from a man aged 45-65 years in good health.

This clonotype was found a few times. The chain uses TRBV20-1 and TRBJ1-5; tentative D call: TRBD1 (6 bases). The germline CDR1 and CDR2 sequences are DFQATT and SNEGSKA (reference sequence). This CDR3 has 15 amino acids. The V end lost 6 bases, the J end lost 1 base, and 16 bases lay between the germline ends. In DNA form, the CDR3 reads TGCAGTGCCCAGTGGGGGGGCCGGAGCAATCAGCCCCAGCATTTT. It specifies CSAQWGGRSNQPQHF.

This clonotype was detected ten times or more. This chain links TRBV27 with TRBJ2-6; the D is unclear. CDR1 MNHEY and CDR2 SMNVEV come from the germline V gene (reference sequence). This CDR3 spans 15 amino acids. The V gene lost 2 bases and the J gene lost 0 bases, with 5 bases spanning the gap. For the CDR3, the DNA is TGTGCCAGCAGTTTAGGCGTCTCTGGGGCCAACGTCCTGACTTTC. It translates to CASSLGVSGANVLTF.

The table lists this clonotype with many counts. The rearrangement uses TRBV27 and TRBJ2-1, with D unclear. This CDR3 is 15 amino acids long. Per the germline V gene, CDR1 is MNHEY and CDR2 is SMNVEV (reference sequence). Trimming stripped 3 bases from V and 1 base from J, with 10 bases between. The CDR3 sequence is CASSFDVPSYNEQFF. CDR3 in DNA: TGTGCCAGCAGTTTTGATGTGCCTTCCTACAATGAGCAGTTCTTC.

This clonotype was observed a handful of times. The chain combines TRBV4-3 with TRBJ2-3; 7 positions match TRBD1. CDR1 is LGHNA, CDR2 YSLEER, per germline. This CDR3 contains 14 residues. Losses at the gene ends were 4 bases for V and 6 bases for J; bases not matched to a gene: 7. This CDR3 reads CASSPGQRFDTQYF. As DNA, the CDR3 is TGCGCCAGCAGCCCGGGACAGCGCTTCGATACGCAGTATTTT.

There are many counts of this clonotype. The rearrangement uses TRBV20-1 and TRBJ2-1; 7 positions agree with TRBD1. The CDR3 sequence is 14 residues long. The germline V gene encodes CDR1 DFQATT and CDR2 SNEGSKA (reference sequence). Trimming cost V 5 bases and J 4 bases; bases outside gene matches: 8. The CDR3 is CSALTGALYNEQFF. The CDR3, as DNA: TGCAGTGCTCTTACAGGGGCCCTTTACAATGAGCAGTTCTTC.

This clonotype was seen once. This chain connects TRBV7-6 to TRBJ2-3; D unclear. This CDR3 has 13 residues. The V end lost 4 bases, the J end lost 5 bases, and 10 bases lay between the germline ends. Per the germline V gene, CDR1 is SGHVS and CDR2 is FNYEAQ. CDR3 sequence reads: CASSYVVGDTQYF. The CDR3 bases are TGTGCCAGCAGCTACGTGGTGGGAGATACGCAGTATTTT. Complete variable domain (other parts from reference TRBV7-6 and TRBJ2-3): GAGVSQSPRYKVTKRGQDVALRCDPISGHVSLYWYRQALGQGPEFLTYFNYEAQQDKSGLPNDRFSAERPEGSISTLTIQRTEQRDSAMYRCASSYVVGDTQYFGPGTRLTVL.

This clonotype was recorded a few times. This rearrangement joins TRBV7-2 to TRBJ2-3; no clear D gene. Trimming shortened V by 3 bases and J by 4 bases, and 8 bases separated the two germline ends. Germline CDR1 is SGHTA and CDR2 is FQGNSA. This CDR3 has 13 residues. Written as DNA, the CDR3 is TGTGCCAGCAGCTTTTCCGTTGCAGATACGCAGTATTTT. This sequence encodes CASSFSVADTQYF.

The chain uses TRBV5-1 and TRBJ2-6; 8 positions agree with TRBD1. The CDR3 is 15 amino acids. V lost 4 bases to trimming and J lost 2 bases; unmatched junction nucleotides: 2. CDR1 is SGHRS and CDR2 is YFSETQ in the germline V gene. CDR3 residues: CASSPGGPGANVLTF. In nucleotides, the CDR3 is TGCGCCAGCAGCCCAGGGGGCCCTGGGGCCAACGTCCTGACTTTC.

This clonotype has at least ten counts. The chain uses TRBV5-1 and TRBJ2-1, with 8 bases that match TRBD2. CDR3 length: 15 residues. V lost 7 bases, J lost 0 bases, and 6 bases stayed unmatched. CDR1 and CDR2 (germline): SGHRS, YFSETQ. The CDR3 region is CASDSGMYSYNEQFF. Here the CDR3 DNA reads TGCGCCAGCGATAGCGGGATGTACTCCTACAATGAGCAGTTCTTC.

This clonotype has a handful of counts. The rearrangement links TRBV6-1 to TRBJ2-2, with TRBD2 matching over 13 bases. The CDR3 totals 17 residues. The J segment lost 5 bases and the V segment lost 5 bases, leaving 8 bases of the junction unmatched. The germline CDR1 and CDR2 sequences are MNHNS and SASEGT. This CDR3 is CASSRRTSGGGTGELFF. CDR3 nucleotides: TGTGCCAGCAGTCGCCGGACTAGCGGGGGAGGTACCGGGGAGCTGTTTTTT.

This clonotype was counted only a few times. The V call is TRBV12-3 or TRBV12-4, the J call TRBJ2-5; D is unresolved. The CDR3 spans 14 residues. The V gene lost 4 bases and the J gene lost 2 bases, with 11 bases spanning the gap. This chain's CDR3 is CASSSSGVQETQYF. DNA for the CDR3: TGTGCCAGCAGTTCCTCCGGAGTACAAGAGACCCAGTACTTC.

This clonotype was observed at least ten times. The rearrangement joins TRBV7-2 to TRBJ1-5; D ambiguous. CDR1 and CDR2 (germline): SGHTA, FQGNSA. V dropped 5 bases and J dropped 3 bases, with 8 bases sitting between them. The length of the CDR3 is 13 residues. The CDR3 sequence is CASSPWNNQPQHF. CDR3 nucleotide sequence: TGTGCCAGCAGCCCTTGGAACAATCAGCCCCAGCATTTT. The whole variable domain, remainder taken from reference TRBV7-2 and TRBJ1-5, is GAGVSQSPSNKVTEKGKDVELRCDPISGHTALYWYRQSLGQGLEFLIYFQGNSAPDKSGLPSDRFSAERTGGSVSTLTIQRTQQEDSAVYLCASSPWNNQPQHFGDGTRLSIL.

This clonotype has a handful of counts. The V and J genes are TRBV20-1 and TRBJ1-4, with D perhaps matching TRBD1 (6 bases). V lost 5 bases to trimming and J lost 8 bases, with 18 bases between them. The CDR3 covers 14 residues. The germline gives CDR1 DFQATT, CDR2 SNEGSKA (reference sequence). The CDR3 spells CSAPPTGPGEKLFF. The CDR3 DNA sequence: TGCAGTGCTCCCCCGACAGGCCCAGGGGAAAAACTGTTTTTT.

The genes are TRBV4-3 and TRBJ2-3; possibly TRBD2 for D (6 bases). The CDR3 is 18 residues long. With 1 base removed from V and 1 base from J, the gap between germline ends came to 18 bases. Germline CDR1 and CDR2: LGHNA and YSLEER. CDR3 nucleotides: TGCGCCAGCAGCCAAGGCCTCGCTCTAGCGAGGGGCACAGATACGCAGTATTTT. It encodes CASSQGLALARGTDTQYF.

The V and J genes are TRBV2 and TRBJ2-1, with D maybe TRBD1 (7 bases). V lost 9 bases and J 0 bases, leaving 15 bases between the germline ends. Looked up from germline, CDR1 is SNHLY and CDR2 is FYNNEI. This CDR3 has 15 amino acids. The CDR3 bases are TGTGCCAGTACAACAGGGGACTCCTCCTACAATGAGCAGTTCTTC. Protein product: CASTTGDSSYNEQFF.

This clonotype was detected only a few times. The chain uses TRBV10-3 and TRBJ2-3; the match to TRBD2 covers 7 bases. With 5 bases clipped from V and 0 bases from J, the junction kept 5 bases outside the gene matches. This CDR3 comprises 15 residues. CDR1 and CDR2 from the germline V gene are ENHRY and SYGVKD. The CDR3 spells CAISTTSPSTDTQYF. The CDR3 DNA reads TGTGCCATCAGTACGACTAGCCCCAGCACAGATACGCAGTATTTT.